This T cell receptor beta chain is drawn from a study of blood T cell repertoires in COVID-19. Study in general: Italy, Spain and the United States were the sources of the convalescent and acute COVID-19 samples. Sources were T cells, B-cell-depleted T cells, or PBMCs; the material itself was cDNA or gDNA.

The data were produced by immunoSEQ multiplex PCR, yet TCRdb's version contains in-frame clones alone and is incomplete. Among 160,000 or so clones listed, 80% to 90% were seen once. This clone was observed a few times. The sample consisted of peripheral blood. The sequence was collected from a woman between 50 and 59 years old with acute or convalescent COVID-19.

The CDR3 DNA reads as TGTGCCAGCGGAGGGACGGTGGGCTATTCTATGAACACTGAAGCTTTCTTT. Protein sequence: CASGGTVGYSMNTEAFF. V usage is TRBV2 and J usage is TRBJ1-1, with a weak D call TRBD1 (5 bases). This CDR3 is 17 amino acids long. Germline CDR1 is SNHLY and CDR2 is FYNNEI. The germline V and J ends were trimmed by 8 bases and 0 bases, with 22 bases remaining between them.